These 8 T cell receptor beta chains came from one sample sequenced in a study of Ad26.COV2.S vaccination and SARS-CoV-2 variants. Stated treatment: some 20 received Ad26.COV2.S at low or high dose, single or two shots; 5 received placebo; per-sample allocation not given. Collection of the samples took place on day 63 after the first injection of vaccine or placebo. Clones were sequenced by immunoSEQ multiplex PCR, and TCRdb holds only the in-frame ones, with some missing. In the table there are under 400,000 clones, about nine tenths of which are singletons. Sequences were derived from peripheral blood, sampled in a trial of Ad26.COV2.S vaccine versus placebo. The receptor set was obtained from a person between 18 and 60 years old who received the Ad26.COV2.S COVID-19 vaccine or a placebo.

The chain joins TRBV6-5 to TRBJ1-1; weak D call: TRBD1 (6 bases). CDR3 length: 15 residues. Germline values: CDR1 MNHEY, CDR2 SVGAGI. The V and J ends lost 7 bases and 4 bases respectively, with 19 bases between them. The CDR3 here is CASIIPRTGSTEAFF. DNA of the CDR3: TGTGCCAGCATCATCCCCAGAACAGGGAGCACTGAAGCTTTCTTT.

The chain couples TRBV7-3 to TRBJ2-1; D is undetermined. This CDR3 comprises 15 residues. Trimming removed 5 bases at V and 2 bases at J, with 13 bases between. CDR1 and CDR2 (germline): SGHTA, FQGTGA. CDR3 coding DNA: TGTGCCAGCAGCATAGGGAATTCGCCCTACAATGAGCAGTTCTTC. Translating gives CASSIGNSPYNEQFF.

This clone was seen only a few times. The rearrangement joins TRBV2 to TRBJ2-7; TRBD1 matches 8 bases. CDR3 size: 14 residues. The germline CDR1 and CDR2 sequences are SNHLY and FYNNEI. Trimming at V came to 3 bases and at J to 0 bases, leaving 1 base not matched to a gene. Here the CDR3 reads CASSDTGGSYEQYF. The CDR3 region has the DNA TGTGCCAGCAGTGACACAGGGGGCTCCTACGAGCAGTACTTC.

The chain employs TRBV7-9 and TRBJ1-2; D is perhaps TRBD1 (5 bases). The CDR3 totals 13 residues. The V gene lost 0 bases and the J gene lost 4 bases, with 6 bases spanning the gap. Germline assignment: CDR1 SEHNR and CDR2 FQNEAQ (reference sequence). The CDR3 nucleotides read TGTGCCAGCAGCTTAGCCCAGGGCTATGGCTACACCTTC. Protein product: CASSLAQGYGYTF.

The chain couples TRBV7-3 to TRBJ2-5; perhaps TRBD2 as D (5 bases). The CDR3 totals 13 residues. The ends were cut back, 5 bases at V and 5 bases at J, with 12 bases in the middle. Germline lookup yields CDR1 SGHTA and CDR2 FQGTGA. CDR3 region: CASSPGVGETQYF. The DNA for the CDR3 is TGTGCCAGCAGCCCCGGGGTCGGGGAGACCCAGTACTTC.

V is TRBV2 and J is TRBJ1-1; D is unresolved. The V end was cut by 6 bases, the J end by 6 bases, with 8 bases between. The CDR3 contains 11 residues. Germline loops: CDR1 SNHLY, CDR2 FYNNEI. CDR3 in amino acids: CASSPRAEAFF. CDR3 nucleotide sequence: TGTGCCAGCAGCCCAAGGGCTGAAGCTTTCTTT.

This clone was found once. CDR3: CSPMGLFNTEAFF. CDR3 in DNA: TGCAGCCCTATGGGGCTCTTTAACACTGAAGCTTTCTTT. The rearrangement joins TRBV29-1 to TRBJ1-1, with D maybe TRBD1 (5 bases). The CDR3 consists of 13 residues. Trimming pared 8 bases from V and 2 bases from J, leaving 15 bases between. Germline V gene lookup returns CDR1 SQVTM and CDR2 ANQGSEA. Full variable domain (remainder filled in from reference TRBV29-1 and TRBJ1-1): SAVISQKPSRDICQRGTSLTIQCQVDSQVTMMFWYRQQPGQSLTLIATANQGSEATYESGFVIDKFPISRPNLTFSTLTVSNMSPEDSSIYLCSPMGLFNTEAFFGQGTRLTVV.

J is TRBJ1-2 and V is TRBV19; D is unresolved. V gave up 4 bases and J gave up 2 bases, with 11 bases separating them. The germline V gene encodes CDR1 LNHDA and CDR2 SQIVND (reference sequence). CDR3 length equals 14 residues. The CDR3, as DNA: TGTGCCAGTAGTAAGCCAGGTGAAAACTATGGCTACACCTTC. The encoded protein is CASSKPGENYGYTF.